The following is a TCR beta chain sequence with its context. Its antigen remains unidentified. This sample was included in a study of cytomegalovirus exposure and HLA in healthy donors. The study, taken as a whole, reports: Per published reports, the classifier diagnosed cytomegalovirus status with high specificity and sensitivity. A later analysis showed HLA-associated TCR beta chains outstripping equally common others in clonal expansion.

Primers for the PCR totalled 60 Vbeta and 13 Jbeta. Data came from immunoSEQ multiplex PCR; TCRdb stores just in-frame clones and leaves some out. Of some 190,000 clones in the sample, approximately 80% are singletons; the top ten hold 1.3% to 1.5%. The germline CDR1 and CDR2 sequences are SGHRS and YFSETQ. The V gene lost 1 base and the J gene lost 1 base, with 6 bases spanning the gap. The CDR3 spans 13 residues. This chain joins TRBV5-1 and TRBJ2-7; D not certain. This TCR derives from a girl aged 10 to 17 in good health and CMV-seropositive. The sequencing sample was made of PBMCs. CDR3 DNA: TGCGCCAGCAGCTTGAGTCGGTCCTACGAGCAGTACTTC. Translating it yields CASSLSRSYEQYF.